This T cell receptor (beta chain) stems from a study of blood T cell repertoires in COVID-19. Study-wide context: PBMCs, B-cell-depleted T cells, or T cells provided the cDNA or gDNA that made up the material.

How the authors handled the data: From reference gene primer amplification, estimates of nucleated cell counts were derived. Sequencing was performed with immunoSEQ multiplex PCR; in TCRdb, only in-frame clones are kept and a portion is missing. V, J and clone size are taken as reported in that table, and D and trimming were inferred from the DNA itself. This table has 90,000 or so clones, less than 85% appearing once. The germline V gene has CDR1 MNHNS and CDR2 SASEGT. V shed 2 bases and J shed 3 bases, with 7 bases lying between them. The CDR3 is made up of 13 amino acids. The clonotype comes from a human donor in a cohort sampled during active COVID-19. The J gene is TRBJ1-2, the V gene TRBV6-1, with no clear D. The sample was peripheral blood. CDR3 region: CASSESNYYGYTF. As DNA, the CDR3 is TGTGCCAGCAGTGAAAGTAACTACTATGGCTACACCTTC.